A selection of T cell receptor beta chains follows, all from one sample in a study of cytomegalovirus exposure and HLA in healthy donors. Repertoires were generated with immunoSEQ multiplex PCR, while TCRdb's copy carries only in-frame clones and drops some. This table has some 61,000 clones, around four fifths appearing once. Sequencing was carried out using PBMCs. These receptors all stem from a human donor in good health. The CDR3 runs from the conserved cysteine through the conserved F or W. A D gene is named only where the DNA matches it firmly. Clone size, where shown, is once, few, many, or a class for clones that have expanded.

d_call | j_call | clone_size | v_call | cdr3_aa | cdr3_nt
TRBD1 | TRBJ2-7 | few | TRBV5-5 | CASSLGDRTSQYF | TGTGCCAGCAGCTTAGGGGACAGAACTTCACAGTACTTC
NA | TRBJ2-7 | few | TRBV7-2 | CASSPRGGDTTYEQYF | TGTGCCAGCAGCCCGAGGGGGGGGGACACAACCTACGAGCAGTACTTC
NA | TRBJ2-1 | few | TRBV27 | CASSLPDSYNEQFF | TGTGCCAGCAGTTTGCCGGACAGCTACAATGAGCAGTTCTTC
NA | TRBJ1-5 | once | TRBV7-8 | CASSLDVQSSNQPQHF | TGTGCCAGCAGCTTAGACGTACAGAGTAGCAATCAGCCCCAGCATTTT
NA | TRBJ1-4 | few | TRBV6-1 | CAIQRGANEKLFF | TGTGCCATCCAGAGAGGCGCTAATGAAAAACTGTTTTTT
NA | TRBJ2-5 | NA | TRBV7-2 | CASSLETQYF | TGTGCCAGCAGTCTGGAGACCCAGTACTTC
TRBD1 | TRBJ1-2 | NA | TRBV29-1 | CSVEAPGQIYGYTF | TGCAGCGTTGAAGCCCCGGGACAGATCTATGGCTACACCTTC
NA | TRBJ1-2 | NA | TRBV28 | CASSLGGDYGYTF | TGTGCCAGCAGTTTAGGAGGGGACTATGGCTACACCTTC
TRBD1 | TRBJ2-1 | NA | TRBV27 | CASSNSPGQGARRQFF | TGTGCCAGCAGTAACTCGCCGGGACAGGGGGCTAGGAGGCAGTTCTTC
TRBD1 | TRBJ1-2 | few | TRBV6-5 | CASRTQQGYGYTF | TGTGCCAGCAGAACCCAACAGGGGTATGGCTACACCTTC
TRBD1 | TRBJ1-5 | NA | TRBV11-2 | CASSQTGGNQPQHF | TGTGCCAGCAGCCAGACAGGGGGCAATCAGCCCCAGCATTTT